A selection of T cell receptor beta chains follows, all from one sample in a study of T cell responses to AZD1222 COVID-19 vaccine. Measured with immunoSEQ multiplex PCR; TCRdb has only the in-frame clones, and not every one. The table includes more than 100,000 clones, around 87% detected once. The sequencing here drew on peripheral blood, taken on day 0 of AZD1222 vaccination. The source is an adult in good health. Both conserved end residues are part of each CDR3. The D gene is left open where the match is weak. Clone size is given for some rows only: seen once, a few or many times, or a class if the clone is expanded.

>.|TRBJ1-5|TRBV28|TRBD1
TGTGCCAGCACGGACAGGAACAATCAGCCCCAGCATTTT
CASTDRNNQPQHF
>.|TRBJ2-1|TRBV28|TRBD1
TGTGCCAGCAGTACAGGGGGTACTAGGGGTGAGCAGTTCTTC
CASSTGGTRGEQFF
>few|TRBJ1-2|TRBV20-1|.
TGCAGTGCTAGTCAGGGAAACTATGGCTACACCTTC
CSASQGNYGYTF
>.|TRBJ1-5|TRBV5-6|.
TGTGCCAGCAGCCCCGGGGCGGGTCAGCCCCAGCATTTT
CASSPGAGQPQHF
>once|TRBJ2-3|TRBV28|.
TGTGCCAGCAGTTTTTCCCAGCAGGGCGGGGGCGGCGCAGATACGCAGTATTTT
CASSFSQQGGGGADTQYF
>.|TRBJ2-5|TRBV24-1|TRBD2
TGTGCCACCAGTGACTGGCGGGGGGGCGGTGAGACCCAGTACTTC
CATSDWRGGGETQYF
>.|TRBJ2-3|TRBV18|TRBD2
TGTGCCAGCTCACCACGGCAAACGGGGGGAGATACGCAGTATTTT
CASSPRQTGGDTQYF
>.|TRBJ1-2|TRBV5-4|.
TGTGCCAGCAGCTTGAGTGAGGGCTACACCTTC
CASSLSEGYTF
>.|TRBJ1-1|TRBV12-5|TRBD1
TGTGCTAGTGGTTTGGGCATGGACAGGGTGGGCACTGAAGCTTTCTTT
CASGLGMDRVGTEAFF
>.|TRBJ2-4|TRBV28|TRBD1
TGTGCCAGCAGATTAAACTCTCCCGGGACAGAGTACTTC
CASRLNSPGTEYF
>.|TRBJ1-2|TRBV7-8|TRBD1
TGTGCCAGCAGCCTCGGCGCCGGGACAGGGTCTAACTATGGCTACACCTTC
CASSLGAGTGSNYGYTF
>.|TRBJ2-5|TRBV30|.
TGTGCCTGGAGTGTAGACAGCCAGACCCAGTACTTC
CAWSVDSQTQYF
>.|TRBJ2-3|TRBV30|TRBD2
TGTGCCTGGAGTATCCGGGGGGGTAAAGATACGCAGTATTTT
CAWSIRGGKDTQYF
>.|TRBJ1-1|TRBV12-5|TRBD1
TGTGCTAGTGGTTCATCCAGGGGGCCGGGGGTCACTGAAGCTTTCTTT
CASGSSRGPGVTEAFF
>.|TRBJ2-1|TRBV19|TRBD1
TGTGCCAGTAGCAACAGGGGGCAAGACAATGAGCAGTTCTTC
CASSNRGQDNEQFF
>.|TRBJ1-2|TRBV28|.
TGTGCCAGCAGTTATTCGCAGGGGAACTATGGCTACACCTTC
CASSYSQGNYGYTF
>.|TRBJ1-2|TRBV10-3|.
TGTGCCATCAGTGAGAGTCGGCAGCCTAACTATGGCTACACCTTC
CAISESRQPNYGYTF
>.|TRBJ2-3|TRBV4-3|TRBD2
TGCGCCAGCAGCCAAGGACTAGCGGGGGGTAGCACAGATACGCAGTATTTT
CASSQGLAGGSTDTQYF
>.|TRBJ2-2|TRBV15|.
TGTGCCACCAGCAGAGATAGGGGTCGAGAGGAGCTGTTTTTT
CATSRDRGREELFF
>.|TRBJ2-7|TRBV5-1|TRBD2
TGCGCCAGCAGCACTAGCGGGGACTACGAGCAGTACTTC
CASSTSGDYEQYF
>.|TRBJ1-1|TRBV7-2|.
TGTGCCAGCGTCCTCTCACAGGGGAACACTGAAGCTTTCTTT
CASVLSQGNTEAFF
>.|TRBJ1-2|TRBV5-6|.
TGTGCCAGCAGCTTGGAATCGGAGCTTTATGGCTACACCTTC
CASSLESELYGYTF
>.|TRBJ1-6|TRBV5-1|.
TGCGCCAGCAGCGTGGAAACAGGTGCCGGTTCACCCCTCCACTTT
CASSVETGAGSPLHF
>.|TRBJ2-7|TRBV24-1|.
TGTGCCACCAGTGATTTCCGGGAAGGTTCCTACGAGCAGTACTTC
CATSDFREGSYEQYF
>.|TRBJ2-7|TRBV6-5|.
TGTGCCACCCTCAGGGCCACTACCTACGAGCAGTACTTC
CATLRATTYEQYF
>.|TRBJ2-7|TRBV3-1/TRBV3-2|.
TGTGCCAGCAGCCACCCAGATAGCGACGCCCGACCGAACTTC
CASSHPDSDARPNF
>once|TRBJ1-1|TRBV10-1|TRBD1
TGCGCCAGCAGAAAGGACAGGCCCATGAACACTGAAGCTTTCTTT
CASRKDRPMNTEAFF
>.|TRBJ2-3|TRBV12-2|.
TGTGCAAGTCGCTCGGAACTGGAACGCCCCACAGATACGCAGTATTTT
CASRSELERPTDTQYF
>.|TRBJ2-2|TRBV11-3|.
TGTGCCAGCAGCTTAGTTGGGGGATCGAACACCGGGGAGCTGTTTTTT
CASSLVGGSNTGELFF
>.|TRBJ2-7|TRBV6-2/TRBV6-3|TRBD1
TGTGCCAGCAGCTCTCCTGACAGGGGGCCAGTCGAGCAGTACTTC
CASSSPDRGPVEQYF
>.|TRBJ2-2|TRBV28|.
TGTGCCAGCAGTTTATCCTCCGGGGAGCTGTTTTTT
CASSLSSGELFF
>.|TRBJ2-6|TRBV5-1|.
TGCGCCAGCAGCTTGTATTCCAAGGCCGGGAGCTCTGGGGCCAACGTCCTGACTTTC
CASSLYSKAGSSGANVLTF
>few|TRBJ1-1|TRBV14|.
TGTGCCAGCAGCACCCAGTCGGGGCGTGGTGAAGCTTTCTTT
CASSTQSGRGEAFF
>.|TRBJ1-2|TRBV5-4|TRBD1
TGTGCCAGCAGCCCCATGACAGGGGGCGCTAACTATGGCTACACCTTC
CASSPMTGGANYGYTF
>.|TRBJ2-7|TRBV6-6|.
TGTGCCAGCAGTTACTCAGGGGCCCAGCCCTACTACGAGCAGTACTTC
CASSYSGAQPYYEQYF
>.|TRBJ1-3|TRBV11-2|.
TGTGCCAGCAGCTTCGGGGGCACCTCTGGAAACACCATATATTTT
CASSFGGTSGNTIYF
>once|TRBJ1-1|TRBV5-5|.
TGTGCCAGCAGCTACGTGGTGAACACTGAAGCTTTCTTT
CASSYVVNTEAFF